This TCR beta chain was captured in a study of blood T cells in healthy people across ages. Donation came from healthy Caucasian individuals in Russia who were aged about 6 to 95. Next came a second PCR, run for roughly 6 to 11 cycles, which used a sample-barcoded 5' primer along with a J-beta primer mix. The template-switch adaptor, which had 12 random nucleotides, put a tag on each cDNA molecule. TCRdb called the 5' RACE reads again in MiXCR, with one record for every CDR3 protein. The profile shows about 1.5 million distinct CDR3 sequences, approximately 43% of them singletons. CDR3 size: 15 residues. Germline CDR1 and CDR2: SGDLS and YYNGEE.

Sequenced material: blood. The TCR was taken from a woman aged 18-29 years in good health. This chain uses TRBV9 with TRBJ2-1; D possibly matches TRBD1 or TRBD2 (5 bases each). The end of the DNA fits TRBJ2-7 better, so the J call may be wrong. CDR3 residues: CASSVAGDAYNEQYF. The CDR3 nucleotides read TGTGCCAGCAGCGTAGCCGGGGACGCCTACAATGAGCAGTACTTC.